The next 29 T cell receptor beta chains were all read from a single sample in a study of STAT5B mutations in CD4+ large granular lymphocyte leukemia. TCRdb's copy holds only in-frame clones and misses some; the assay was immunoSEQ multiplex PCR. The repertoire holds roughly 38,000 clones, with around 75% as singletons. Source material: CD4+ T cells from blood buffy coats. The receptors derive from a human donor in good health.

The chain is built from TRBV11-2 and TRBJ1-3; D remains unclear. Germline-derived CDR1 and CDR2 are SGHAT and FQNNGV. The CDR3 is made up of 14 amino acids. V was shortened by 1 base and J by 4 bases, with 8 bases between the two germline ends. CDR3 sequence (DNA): TGTGCCAGCAGCTTAGCCCCGGCGGGAAACACCATATATTTT. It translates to CASSLAPAGNTIYF.

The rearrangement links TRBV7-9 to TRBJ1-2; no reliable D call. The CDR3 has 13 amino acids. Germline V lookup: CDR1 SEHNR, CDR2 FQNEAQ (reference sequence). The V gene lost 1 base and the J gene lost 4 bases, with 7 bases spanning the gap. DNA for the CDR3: TGTGCCAGCAGCTTAGAGGTGCTCTATGGCTACACCTTC. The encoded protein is CASSLEVLYGYTF.

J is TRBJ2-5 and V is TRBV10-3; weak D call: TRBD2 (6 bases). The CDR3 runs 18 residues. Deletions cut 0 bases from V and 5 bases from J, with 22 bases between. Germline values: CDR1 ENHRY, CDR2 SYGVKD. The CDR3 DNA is TGTGCCATCAGTGAGTCATCTCCTTTTCAAGCGGGTCAGGAGACCCAGTACTTC. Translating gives CAISESSPFQAGQETQYF.

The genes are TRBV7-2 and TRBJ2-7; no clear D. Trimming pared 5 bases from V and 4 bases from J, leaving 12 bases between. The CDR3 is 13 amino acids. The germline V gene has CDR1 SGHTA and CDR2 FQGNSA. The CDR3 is CASSLANSYEQYF. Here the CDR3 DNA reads TGTGCCAGCAGCCTCGCAAATTCTTACGAGCAGTACTTC.

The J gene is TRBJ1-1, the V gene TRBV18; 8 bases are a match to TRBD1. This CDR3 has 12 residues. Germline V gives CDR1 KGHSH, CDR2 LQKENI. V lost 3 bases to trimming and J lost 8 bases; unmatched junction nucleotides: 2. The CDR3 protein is CASSPDRAEAFF. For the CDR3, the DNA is TGTGCCAGCTCACCGGACAGGGCGGAAGCTTTCTTT.

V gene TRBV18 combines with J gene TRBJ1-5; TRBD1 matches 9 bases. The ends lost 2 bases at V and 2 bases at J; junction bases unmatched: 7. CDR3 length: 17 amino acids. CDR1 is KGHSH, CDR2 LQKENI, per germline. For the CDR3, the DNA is TGTGCCAGCTCACCAGTGACAGGGGGTGGTCGCAATCAGCCCCAGCATTTT. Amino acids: CASSPVTGGGRNQPQHF.

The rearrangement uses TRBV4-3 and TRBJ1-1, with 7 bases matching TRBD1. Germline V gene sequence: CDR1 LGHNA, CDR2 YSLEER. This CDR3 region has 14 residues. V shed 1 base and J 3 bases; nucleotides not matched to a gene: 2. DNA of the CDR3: TGCGCCAGCAGCCAAGCAGGGGGTCACACTGAAGCTTTCTTT. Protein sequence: CASSQAGGHTEAFF.

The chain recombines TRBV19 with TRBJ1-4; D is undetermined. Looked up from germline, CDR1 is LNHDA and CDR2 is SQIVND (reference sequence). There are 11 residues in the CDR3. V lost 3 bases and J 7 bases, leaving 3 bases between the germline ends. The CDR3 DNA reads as TGTGCCAGTAGTATTACTGAAAAACTGTTTTTT. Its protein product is CASSITEKLFF. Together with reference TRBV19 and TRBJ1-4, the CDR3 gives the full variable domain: DGGITQSPKYLFRKEGQNVTLSCEQNLNHDAMYWYRQDPGQGLRLIYYSQIVNDFQKGDIAEGYSVSREKKESFPLTVTSAQKNPTAFYLCASSITEKLFFGSGTQLSVL.

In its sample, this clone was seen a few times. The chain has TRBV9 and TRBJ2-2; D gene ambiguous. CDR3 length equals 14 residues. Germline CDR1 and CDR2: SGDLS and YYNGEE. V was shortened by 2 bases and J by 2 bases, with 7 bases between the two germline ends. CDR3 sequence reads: CASSVQFNTGELFF. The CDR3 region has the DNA TGTGCCAGCAGCGTGCAGTTCAACACCGGGGAGCTGTTTTTT.

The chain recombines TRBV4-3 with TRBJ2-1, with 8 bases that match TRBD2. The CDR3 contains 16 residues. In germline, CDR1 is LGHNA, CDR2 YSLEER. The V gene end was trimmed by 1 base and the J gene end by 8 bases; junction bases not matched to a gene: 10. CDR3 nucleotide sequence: TGCGCCAGCAGCCAAGCGACGAGCGGGAGTTTCCATGAGCAGTTCTTC. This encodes CASSQATSGSFHEQFF.

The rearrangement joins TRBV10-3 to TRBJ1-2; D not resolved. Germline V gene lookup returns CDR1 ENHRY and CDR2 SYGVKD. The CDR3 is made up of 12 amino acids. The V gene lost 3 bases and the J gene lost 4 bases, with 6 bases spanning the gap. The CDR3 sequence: CAISESIYGYTF. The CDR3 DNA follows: TGTGCCATCAGTGAATCTATCTATGGCTACACCTTC.

The CDR3 bases are TGCAGCGGCGGCCGGGACTACGTAGAGACCCAGTACTTC. It translates to CSGGRDYVETQYF. V and J are TRBV29-1 and TRBJ2-5, with 7 nucleotides matching TRBD2. Germline loops: CDR1 SQVTM, CDR2 ANQGSEA. Losses at the gene ends were 7 bases for V and 4 bases for J; bases not matched to a gene: 9. The CDR3 is made up of 13 amino acids.

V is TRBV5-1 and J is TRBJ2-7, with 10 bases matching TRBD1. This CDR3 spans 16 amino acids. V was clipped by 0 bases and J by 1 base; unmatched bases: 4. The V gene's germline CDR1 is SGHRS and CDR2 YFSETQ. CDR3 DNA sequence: TGCGCCAGCAGCTTGGGGGGACAGGGGACTTCCTACGAGCAGTACTTC. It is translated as CASSLGGQGTSYEQYF.

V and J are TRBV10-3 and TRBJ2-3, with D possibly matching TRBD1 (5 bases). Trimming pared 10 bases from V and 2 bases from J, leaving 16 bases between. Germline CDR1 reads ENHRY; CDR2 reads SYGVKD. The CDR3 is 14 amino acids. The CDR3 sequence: CATHLGANTDTQYF. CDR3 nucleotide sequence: TGTGCCACTCATCTAGGGGCTAACACAGATACGCAGTATTTT.

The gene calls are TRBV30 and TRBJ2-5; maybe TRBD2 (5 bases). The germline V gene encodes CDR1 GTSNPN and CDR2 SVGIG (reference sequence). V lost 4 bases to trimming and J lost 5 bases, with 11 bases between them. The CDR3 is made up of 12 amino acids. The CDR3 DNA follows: TGTGCCTGGACCGCATCGGGGGAGACCCAGTACTTC. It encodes CAWTASGETQYF. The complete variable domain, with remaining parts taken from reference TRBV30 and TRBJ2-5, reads SQTIHQWPATLVQPVGSPLSLECTVEGTSNPNLYWYRQAAGRGLQLLFYSVGIGQISSEVPQNLSASRPQDRQFILSSKKLLLSDSGFYLCAWTASGETQYFGPGTRLLVL.

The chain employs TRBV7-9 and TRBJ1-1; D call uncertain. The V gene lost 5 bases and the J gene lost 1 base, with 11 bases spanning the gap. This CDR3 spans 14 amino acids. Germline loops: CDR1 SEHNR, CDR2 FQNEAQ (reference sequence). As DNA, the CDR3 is TGTGCCAGCAGCCTTGACACTGCGAACACTGAAGCTTTCTTT. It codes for CASSLDTANTEAFF.

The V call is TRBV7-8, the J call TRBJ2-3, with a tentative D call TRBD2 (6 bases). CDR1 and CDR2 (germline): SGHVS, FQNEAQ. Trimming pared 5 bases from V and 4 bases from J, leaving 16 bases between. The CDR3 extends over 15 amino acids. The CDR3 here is CASSTAWGEADTQYF. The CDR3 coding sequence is TGTGCCAGCAGCACCGCTTGGGGGGAGGCAGATACGCAGTATTTT.

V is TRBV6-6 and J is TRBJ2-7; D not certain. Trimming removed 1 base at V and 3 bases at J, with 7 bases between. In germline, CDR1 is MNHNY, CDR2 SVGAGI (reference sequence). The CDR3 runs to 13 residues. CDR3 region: CASSYFRNYEQYF. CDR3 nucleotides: TGTGCCAGCAGTTACTTCAGAAACTACGAGCAGTACTTC.

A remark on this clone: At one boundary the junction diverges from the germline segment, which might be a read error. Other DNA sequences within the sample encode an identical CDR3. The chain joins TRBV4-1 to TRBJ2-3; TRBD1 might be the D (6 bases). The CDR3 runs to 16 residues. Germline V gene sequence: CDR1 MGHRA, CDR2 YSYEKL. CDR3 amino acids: CASSRSGQYSTDTQYF. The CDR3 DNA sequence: TGCGCCAGCAGCCGATCCGGACAGTATAGCACGGATACGCAGTATTTT.

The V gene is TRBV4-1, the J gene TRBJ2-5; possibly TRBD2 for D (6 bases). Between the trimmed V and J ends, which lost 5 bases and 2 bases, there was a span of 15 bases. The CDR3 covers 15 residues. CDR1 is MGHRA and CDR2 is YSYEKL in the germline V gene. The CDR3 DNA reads TGCGCCAGCAGCACCAACGGGGGTCGGCAAGAGACCCAGTACTTC. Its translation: CASSTNGGRQETQYF.

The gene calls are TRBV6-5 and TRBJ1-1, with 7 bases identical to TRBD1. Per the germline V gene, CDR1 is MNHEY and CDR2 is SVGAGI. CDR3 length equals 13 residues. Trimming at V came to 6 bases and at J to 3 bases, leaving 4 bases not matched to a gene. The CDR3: CASSLDRDTEAFF. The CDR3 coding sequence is TGTGCCAGCAGCCTCGACAGGGACACTGAAGCTTTCTTT.

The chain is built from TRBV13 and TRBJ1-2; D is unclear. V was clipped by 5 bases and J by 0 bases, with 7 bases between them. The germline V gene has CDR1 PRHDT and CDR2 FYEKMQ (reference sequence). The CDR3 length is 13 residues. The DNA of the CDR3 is TGTGCCAGCAGCCCGAGAGCTAACTATGGCTACACCTTC. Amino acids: CASSPRANYGYTF.

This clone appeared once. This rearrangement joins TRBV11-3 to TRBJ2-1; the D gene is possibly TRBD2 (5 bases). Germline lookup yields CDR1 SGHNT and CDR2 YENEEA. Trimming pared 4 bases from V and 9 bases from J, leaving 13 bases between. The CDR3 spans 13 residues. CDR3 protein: CASSSAGGPEQFF. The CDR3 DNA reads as TGTGCCAGCAGCTCAGCAGGAGGACCTGAGCAGTTCTTC. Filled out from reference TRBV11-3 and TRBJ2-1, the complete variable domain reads EAGVVQSPRYKIIEKKQPVAFWCNPISGHNTLYWYLQNLGQGPELLIRYENEEAVDDSQLPKDRFSAERLKGVDSTLKIQPAELGDSAVYLCASSSAGGPEQFFGPGTRLTVL.

The CDR3 is CASSLQQGEETQYF. CDR3 sequence (DNA): TGCGCCAGCAGCTTGCAACAGGGGGAAGAGACCCAGTACTTC. The V gene is TRBV5-1, the J gene TRBJ2-5, with 8 bases aligning to TRBD1. CDR1 SGHRS and CDR2 YFSETQ come from the germline V gene. This CDR3 region has 14 residues. The V gene end was trimmed by 1 base and the J gene end by 3 bases; junction bases not matched to a gene: 2. Full variable domain (missing parts from reference TRBV5-1 and TRBJ2-5): KAGVTQTPRYLIKTRGQQVTLSCSPISGHRSVSWYQQTPGQGLQFLFEYFSETQRNKGNFPGRFSGRQFSNSRSEMNVSTLELGDSALYLCASSLQQGEETQYFGPGTRLLVL.

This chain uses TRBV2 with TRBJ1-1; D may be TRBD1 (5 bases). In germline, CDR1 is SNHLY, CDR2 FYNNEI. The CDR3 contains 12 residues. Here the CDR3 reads CARGTANTEAFF. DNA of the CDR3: TGTGCGCGGGGGACGGCGAACACTGAAGCTTTCTTT.

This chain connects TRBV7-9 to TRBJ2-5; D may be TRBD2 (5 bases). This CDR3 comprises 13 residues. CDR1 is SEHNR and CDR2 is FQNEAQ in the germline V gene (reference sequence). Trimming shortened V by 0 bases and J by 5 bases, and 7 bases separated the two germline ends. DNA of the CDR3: TGTGCCAGCAGCTTAGCGGGAGTGGAGACCCAGTACTTC. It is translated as CASSLAGVETQYF. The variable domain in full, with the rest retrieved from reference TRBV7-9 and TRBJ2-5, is DTGVSQNPRHKITKRGQNVTFRCDPISEHNRLYWYRQTLGQGPEFLTYFQNEAQLEKSRLLSDRFSAERPKGSFSTLEIQRTEQGDSAMYLCASSLAGVETQYFGPGTRLLVL.

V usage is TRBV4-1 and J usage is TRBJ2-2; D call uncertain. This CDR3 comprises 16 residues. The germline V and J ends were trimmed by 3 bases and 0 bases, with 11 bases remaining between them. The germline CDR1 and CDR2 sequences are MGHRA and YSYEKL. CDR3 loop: CASSHLRAANTGELFF. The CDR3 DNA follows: TGCGCCAGCAGCCACCTCCGGGCCGCGAACACCGGGGAGCTGTTTTTT.

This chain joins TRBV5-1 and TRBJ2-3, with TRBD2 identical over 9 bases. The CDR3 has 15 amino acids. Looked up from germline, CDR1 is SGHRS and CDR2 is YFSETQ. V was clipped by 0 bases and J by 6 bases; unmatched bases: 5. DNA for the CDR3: TGCGCCAGCAGCTTGGATGCGGGGGGGCTGGATACGCAGTATTTT. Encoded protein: CASSLDAGGLDTQYF.

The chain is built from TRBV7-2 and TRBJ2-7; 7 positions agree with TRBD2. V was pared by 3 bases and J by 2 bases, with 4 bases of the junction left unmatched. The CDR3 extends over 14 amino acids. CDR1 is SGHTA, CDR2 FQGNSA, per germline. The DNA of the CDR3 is TGTGCCAGCAGCTTCTCGGGACTACCCTACGAGCAGTACTTC. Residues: CASSFSGLPYEQYF.